This TCR beta chain is from a study of CD8+ T cells in alopecia areata (dated by TCRdb to between 2017 and 2018). Context from the whole study: Treated patients were enrolled in an open-label pilot trial of oral tofacitinib at 5 to 10 mg twice daily for moderate-to-severe alopecia areata. Patients received tofacitinib for 6 to 18 months and were then followed off drug for 6 months to check for delayed response and recurrence. Disease severity in treated patients was measured with the SALT score, which quantifies the percentage of affected scalp surface area. The study used high-throughput TCRbeta sequencing to examine T cell clonal expansion in alopecia areata, in both the C3H/HeJ mouse model and human patients. In humans, TCRbeta sequencing was performed on scalp tissue and on sorted CD4+ and CD8+ peripheral blood T cells from healthy controls and from patients with patchy or totalis/universalis alopecia areata. Biopsies were taken from tofacitinib-treated patients at baseline and at 4 and 24 weeks of treatment, and a later scalp biopsy was taken in several of the tofacitinib-treated patients. Clonality in the scalp was compared among normal scalp (n=4), patchy alopecia areata scalp (n=8), and alopecia totalis/universalis scalp (n=8). RNA was extracted with the PAXgene miRNA kit for fixed scalp, the miRNeasy kit for PBMCs, and the RNeasy kit for mouse skin. immunoSEQ multiplex PCR using 35 Vbeta forward primers and 13 Jbeta reverse primers was used to amplify TCRbeta CDR3 regions. Beyond this particular receptor, the publication reports: Shared TCR sequences between patients were less evident than in mice, which may be partly attributable to HLA diversity in the patient population. Higher clonality and more expanded CD8+ clones were observed in lesional scalp than in normal scalp, particularly in alopecia totalis/universalis, a finding suggestive of antigenic drive. Scalp clonality and the number of expanded CD8+ clones among the top 100 scalp clones were significantly decreased by tofacitinib. Scalp TCR repertoire analysis is complicated because resident alphabeta T cells in normal human skin are also sequenced, whereas mouse skin is dominated by gammadelta T cells. Many expanded lesional clones persisted in scalp and blood during tofacitinib treatment, which may partly explain relapse after stopping treatment. Because the treated cohort was small and had only one nonresponder, larger studies are needed to examine links between baseline CD8+ expansion and response.

CDR1 and CDR2 (MNHEY, SMNVEV) derive from the germline V gene (reference sequence). V is clipped by 3 bases and J by 1 base, and the sequence between their germline boundaries is 9 bases long. From the cysteine through the phenylalanine, the CDR3 covers 14 amino acids. The retained sequence is limited to the CDR3, 42 bases, with the frame set at the first base. The sample's treatment or condition label, in plain terms: oral pan-JAK inhibitor, 5-10 mg twice daily. From alopecia areata patients, peripheral blood was collected along with lesional scalp punch biopsies. After PBMCs were isolated by density centrifugation and stained for CD3, CD4 and CD8, a FACSAria was used to sort CD4+ and CD8+ T cells. On this clone: The target of this receptor is not known. Per-base qualities were not stored, and no clone one base away is much larger.

The library was obtained by the immunoSEQ multiplex PCR assay. RNA was extracted from all samples and reverse transcribed into cDNA, which served as template for TCR sequencing. First-strand cDNA was synthesized with SuperScript III using a 2:1 mix of oligo-dT and random hexamers. A synthetic immune receptor repertoire was used to measure amplification bias, and any remaining bias was corrected computationally. On the authors' methods: After raw reads were preprocessed to remove errors, the CDR3 was defined following IMGT conventions as running from the conserved cysteine to phenylalanine. Clonality was computed by normalizing Shannon entropy by log2 of the number of productive unique TCRs and subtracting the result from 1. Scalp TCRbeta sequences were cross-referenced with sorted blood CD4 and CD8 repertoires so that the CD4 or CD8 identity of scalp clones could be inferred. TCRdb's version of the immuneACCESS table is confined to in-frame rearrangements and falls short of the full clone set. An unresolved V gene accounts for under half of the shortfall where checked; the remainder is of unknown origin. Clone size and the V and J calls come from that table; the DNA yielded D and trimming. The sample table records some 210,000 clones; 66% of these occur just once. The ten largest clones take up about 1.2% of the sample.

The source is a human donor with alopecia areata. This specimen consisted of CD4+ T cells sorted from blood, obtained around week 46, from a patient treated with tofacitinib. The chain is encoded by TRBV27 joined to TRBJ1-1; no confident D gene assignment can be made. The nucleotides are TGTGCCAGCAGTTTCGGGCGGCCGAACACTGAAGCTTTCTTT. It translates as CASSFGRPNTEAFF.